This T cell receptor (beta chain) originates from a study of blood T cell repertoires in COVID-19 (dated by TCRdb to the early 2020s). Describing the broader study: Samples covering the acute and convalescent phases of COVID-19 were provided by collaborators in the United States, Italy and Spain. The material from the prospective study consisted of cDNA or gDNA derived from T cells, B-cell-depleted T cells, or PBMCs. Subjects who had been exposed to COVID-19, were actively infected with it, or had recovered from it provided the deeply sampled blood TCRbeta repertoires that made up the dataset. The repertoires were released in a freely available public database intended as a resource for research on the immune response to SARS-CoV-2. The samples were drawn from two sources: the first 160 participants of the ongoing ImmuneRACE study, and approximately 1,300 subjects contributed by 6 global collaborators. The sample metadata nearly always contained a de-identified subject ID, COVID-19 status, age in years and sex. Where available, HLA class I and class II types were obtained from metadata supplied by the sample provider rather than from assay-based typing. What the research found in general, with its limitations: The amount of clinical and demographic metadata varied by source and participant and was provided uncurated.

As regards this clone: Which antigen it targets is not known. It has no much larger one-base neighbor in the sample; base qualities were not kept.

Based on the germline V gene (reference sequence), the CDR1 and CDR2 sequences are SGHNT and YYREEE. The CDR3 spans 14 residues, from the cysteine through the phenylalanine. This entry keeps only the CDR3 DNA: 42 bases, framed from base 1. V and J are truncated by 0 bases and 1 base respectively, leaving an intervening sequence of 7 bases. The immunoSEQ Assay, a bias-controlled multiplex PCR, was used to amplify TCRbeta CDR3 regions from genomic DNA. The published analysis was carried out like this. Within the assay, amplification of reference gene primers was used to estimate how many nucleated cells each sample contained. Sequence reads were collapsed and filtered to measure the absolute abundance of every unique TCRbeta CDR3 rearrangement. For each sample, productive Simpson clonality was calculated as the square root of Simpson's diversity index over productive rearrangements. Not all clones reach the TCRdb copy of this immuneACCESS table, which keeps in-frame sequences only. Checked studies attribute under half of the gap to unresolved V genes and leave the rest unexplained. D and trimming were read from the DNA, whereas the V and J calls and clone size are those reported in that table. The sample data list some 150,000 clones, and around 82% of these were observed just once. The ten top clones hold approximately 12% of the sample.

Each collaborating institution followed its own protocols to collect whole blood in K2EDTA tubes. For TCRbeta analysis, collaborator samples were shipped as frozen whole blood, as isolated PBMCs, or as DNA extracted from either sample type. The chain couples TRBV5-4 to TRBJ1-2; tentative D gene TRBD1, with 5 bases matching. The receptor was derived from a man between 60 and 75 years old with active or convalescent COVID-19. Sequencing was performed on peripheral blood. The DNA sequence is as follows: TGTGCCAGCAGCTTGGGGGGGGGTAACTATGGCTACACCTTC. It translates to CASSLGGGNYGYTF.